Sequencing of this T cell receptor beta chain was carried out in a study of CD8+CD57+ T cells in acquired aplastic anemia. Study summary: Recorded DNA amounts for sorted CD4+ and CD8+ cells had an average of approximately 3.2 ug.

This clonotype was counted many times. Its antigen is not known. For CDR3 and TCR beta VDJ profiling, genomic DNA was the template used. One entry per CDR3 protein, called by TCRdb with MiXCR from the reads. The sample holds around 250,000 distinct CDR3 sequences; approximately 56% are singletons and the top ten take less than 9.5%. The CDR3 has 15 amino acids. V lost 6 bases, J lost 3 bases, and 18 bases lay in between. Germline V gene data show CDR1 as LNHDA and CDR2 as SQIVND (reference sequence). Study observations and caveats: Between the patient and control groups, CD8+ Simpson's diversity did not differ significantly. Patients and controls were found to share some 30 CD8+ CDR3 sequences.

This chain joins TRBV19 and TRBJ2-7, with D possibly called TRBD1 or TRBD2 (5 bases each). The sequencing input was sorted CD4+, CD8+, or CD8+CD57+ T cells (not recorded which) from PBMCs. The clonotype originates from a human donor with severe aplastic anemia or a healthy control (not recorded which). As DNA, the CDR3 is TGTGCCAGTAGGACCGCCGGGACGGGGATCTACGAGCAGTACTTC. Its translation is CASRTAGTGIYEQYF.